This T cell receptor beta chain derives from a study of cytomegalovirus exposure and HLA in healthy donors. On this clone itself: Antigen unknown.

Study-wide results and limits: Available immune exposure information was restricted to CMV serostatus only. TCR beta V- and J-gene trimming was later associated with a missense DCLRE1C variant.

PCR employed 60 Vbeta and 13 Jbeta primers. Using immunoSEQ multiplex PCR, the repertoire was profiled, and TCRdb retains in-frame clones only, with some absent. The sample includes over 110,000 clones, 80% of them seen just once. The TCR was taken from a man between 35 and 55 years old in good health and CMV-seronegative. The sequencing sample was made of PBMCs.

The CDR3 DNA is TGCGCCAGCAGCTTCCGTCCACCACTAGCGGGCTTCACAGATACGCAGTATTTT. Residues: CASSFRPPLAGFTDTQYF. The chain combines TRBV5-1 with TRBJ2-3; 9 bases are a match to TRBD2. The CDR3 sequence is 18 residues long. Per the germline V gene, CDR1 is SGHRS and CDR2 is YFSETQ. V lost 2 bases to trimming and J lost 2 bases; unmatched junction nucleotides: 12.